This T cell receptor beta chain emerged from a study of cytomegalovirus exposure and HLA in healthy donors. A note on this clone: Its specificity is not known.

Primers: 60 Vbeta forward and 13 Jbeta reverse. Measured with immunoSEQ multiplex PCR; TCRdb has only the in-frame clones, and not every one. This table has more than 65,000 clones, around 76% appearing once. Findings of the study overall: Accurate prediction of most subjects' HLA-A and HLA-B alleles from TCR beta sequences was reported. There were some public TCRs occurring in many donors, but most TCR sequences were rare.

After removal of 6 bases from V and 5 bases from J, the junction contained 6 bases not matched to a gene. In germline, CDR1 is SNHLY, CDR2 FYNNEI. The CDR3 extends over 14 amino acids. The source material was PBMCs. V is TRBV2 and J is TRBJ1-4; 7 nucleotides line up with TRBD1. This clonotype originated in a man between 18 and 29 years old in good health and CMV-seropositive. This CDR3 is CASSQQGKNEKLFF. The CDR3 DNA reads TGTGCCAGCAGCCAACAGGGGAAGAATGAAAAACTGTTTTTT.